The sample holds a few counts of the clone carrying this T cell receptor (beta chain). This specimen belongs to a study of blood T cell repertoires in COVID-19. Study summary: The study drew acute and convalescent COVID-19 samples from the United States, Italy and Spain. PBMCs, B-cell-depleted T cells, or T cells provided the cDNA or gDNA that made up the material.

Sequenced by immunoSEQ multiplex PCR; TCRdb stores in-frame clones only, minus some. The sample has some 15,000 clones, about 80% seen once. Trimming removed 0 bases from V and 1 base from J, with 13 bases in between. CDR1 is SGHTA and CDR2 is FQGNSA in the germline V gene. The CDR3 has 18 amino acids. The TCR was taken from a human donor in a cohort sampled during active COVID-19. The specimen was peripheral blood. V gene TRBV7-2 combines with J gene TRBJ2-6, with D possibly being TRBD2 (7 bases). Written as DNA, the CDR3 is TGTGCCAGCAGCTTAGCGCGGGGGCGCGGATCTGGGGCCAACGTCCTGACTTTC. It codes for CASSLARGRGSGANVLTF. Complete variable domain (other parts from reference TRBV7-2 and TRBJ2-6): GAGVSQSPSNKVTEKGKDVELRCDPISGHTALYWYRQSLGQGLEFLIYFQGNSAPDKSGLPSDRFSAERTGGSVSTLTIQRTQQEDSAVYLCASSLARGRGSGANVLTFGAGSRLTVL.